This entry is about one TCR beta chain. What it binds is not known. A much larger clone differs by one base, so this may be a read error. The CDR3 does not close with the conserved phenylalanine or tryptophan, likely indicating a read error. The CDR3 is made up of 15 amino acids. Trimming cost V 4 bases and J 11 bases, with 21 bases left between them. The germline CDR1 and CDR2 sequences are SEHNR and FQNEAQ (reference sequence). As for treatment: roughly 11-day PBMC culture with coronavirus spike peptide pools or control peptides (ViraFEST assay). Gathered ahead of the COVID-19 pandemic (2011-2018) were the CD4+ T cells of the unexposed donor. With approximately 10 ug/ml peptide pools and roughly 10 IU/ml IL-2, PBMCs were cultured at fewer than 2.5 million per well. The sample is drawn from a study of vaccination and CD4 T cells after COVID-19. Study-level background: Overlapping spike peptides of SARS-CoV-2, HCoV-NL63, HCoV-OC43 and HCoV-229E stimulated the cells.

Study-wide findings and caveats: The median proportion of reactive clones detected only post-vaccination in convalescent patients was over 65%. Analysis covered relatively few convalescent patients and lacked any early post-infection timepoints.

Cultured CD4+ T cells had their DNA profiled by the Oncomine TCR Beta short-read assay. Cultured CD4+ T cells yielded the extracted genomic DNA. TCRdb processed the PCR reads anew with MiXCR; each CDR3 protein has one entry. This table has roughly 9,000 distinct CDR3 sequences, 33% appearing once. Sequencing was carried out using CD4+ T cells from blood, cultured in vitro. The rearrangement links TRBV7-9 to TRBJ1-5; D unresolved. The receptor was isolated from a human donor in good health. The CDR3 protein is CASSSGVNSLIAQHL. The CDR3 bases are TGTGCCAGCAGCTCCGGGGTGAACAGCCTGATAGCCCAGCATCTT.